Below, one T cell receptor beta chain is given with its context. What this receptor recognizes is not known. Per-base qualities were not stored, and no clone one base away is much larger. These data come from a study of blood T cell repertoires in COVID-19 (dated by TCRdb to the early 2020s). With respect to the entire study: Samples from collaborators originated in the United States, Italy and Spain and spanned both the acute and convalescent phases of COVID-19. The prospective study material was composed of cDNA or gDNA derived from T cells, B-cell-depleted T cells, or PBMCs. Subjects who had been exposed to COVID-19, were actively infected with it, or had recovered from it provided the deeply sampled blood TCRbeta repertoires that made up the dataset. A freely available public database, intended as a resource for researchers studying the immune response to SARS-CoV-2, is where the repertoires were released. Samples came from the ongoing ImmuneRACE study (first 160 participants) plus 1,254 subjects from 6 global collaborators. Nearly every sample came with metadata listing a de-identified subject ID, COVID-19 status, age in years and sex. Where HLA class I and class II types were available, the types were taken from metadata supplied by the sample provider, not from assay-based typing.

At one collaborating source in Seattle, patients were enrolled during active infection and were followed longitudinally through the course of disease. The collaborating institutions used their own protocols to collect whole blood in K2EDTA tubes. For TCRbeta analysis, collaborators shipped samples as frozen whole blood, isolated PBMCs, or DNA extracted from either of those sample types. Results the study describes overall, beyond this receptor: The quantity of clinical and demographic metadata differed by source and by participant and was supplied without curation.

The CDR3 runs 11 amino acids, cysteine and phenylalanine included. The kept DNA is CDR3 alone, 33 bases in frame from the first base. Taken from the germline V gene, the CDR1 and CDR2 loops are SNHLY and FYNNEI. V and J are truncated by 1 base and 8 bases respectively, leaving an intervening sequence of 5 bases. TCRbeta CDR3 regions were amplified from genomic DNA by means of the immunoSEQ Assay, a bias-controlled multiplex PCR. The original methods were these. Within the assay, amplification of reference gene primers was used to estimate how many nucleated cells each sample contained. To quantify the absolute abundance of each unique TCRbeta CDR3 rearrangement, sequence reads were collapsed and filtered. Productive Simpson clonality was computed per sample as the square root of Simpson's diversity index over productive rearrangements. In TCRdb, the immuneACCESS table is reduced to in-frame sequences with V and J assigned. These tables do not hold every clone; where another copy was compared, an unresolved V gene accounts for under half, and the others remain unexplained. V and J calls and clone size are those listed in that table; D and trimming were worked out from the DNA. Across this sample there are around 340,000 clones, with around nine tenths seen only once. Less than 9% of the sample belongs to the ten largest clones.

The clonotype was recovered from a woman aged 60 to 75 with COVID-19, enrolled during active disease. Specimen: peripheral blood. The rearrangement combines TRBV2 with TRBJ1-1, with the D gene uncertain. CDR3 sequence: CASSEVTEAFF. Here is the DNA: TGTGCCAGCAGTGAAGTGACAGAAGCTTTCTTT.